Listed below are T cell receptor beta chains from one sample, sequenced in a study of blood T cell repertoires in COVID-19. The table came from immunoSEQ multiplex PCR; TCRdb's copy has only in-frame clones and leaves some out. There are fewer than 150,000 clones in the sample; around 89% occur only once, and around 4% lies in the top ten. Sequencing used peripheral blood. These receptors all come from a woman aged 55-75 years with COVID-19, enrolled during active disease. Both conserved end residues are part of each CDR3.

TRBV5-5,CASSLAAGVQETQYF
TRBV12-3/TRBV12-4,CASSLGQTYEQYF
TRBV3-1/TRBV3-2,CASSQDLFQPQHF
TRBV5-4,CASSQQGVNQPQHF
TRBV19,CASSIDTPGIRTANQPQHF
TRBV20-1,CSASITSGGAVSDTQYF
TRBV5-1,CASSWTGTSGSSYEQYF
TRBV7-2,CASSLGGGRQLRDQPQHF
TRBV4-1,CARRRGGRSEQNPDEQYF
TRBV4-1,CASSQVWGRYEQFF
TRBV19,CASKEGDRNNSPLHF
TRBV19,CASSIRSRRRANEKLFF
TRBV5-4,CASSLAGIVGGYTF
TRBV6-5,CASRSGPWETQYF
TRBV7-2,CASSRSSGGLYNEQFF
TRBV6-4,CASSATGDSPLHF
TRBV7-9,CASSPGQGITEAFF
TRBV27,CASSGQGRETQYF
TRBV5-1,CASSLDRGAGELFF
TRBV15,CATSREAPSYGYTF
TRBV19,CASSTATGAMDGKLFF
TRBV12-5,CASGLGGTGPRKNTEAFF
TRBV19,CASSINPGGTGELFF
TRBV7-2,CASSAQTGGHGYTF
TRBV29-1,CSVYHYGYTF
TRBV4-1,CASSQDSGTSGVSYNEQFF
TRBV21-1,CASTAWTSLDAQYF
TRBV5-4,CASSLGDTLPGYTF
TRBV27,CASRPPGQAGGYTF
TRBV7-6,CASSSSWDRVDSPLHF
TRBV6-2/TRBV6-3,CASSLLRTDTQYF
TRBV24-1,CATTGPYNEQFF
TRBV27,CASSPGTVLNTEAFF
TRBV3-1/TRBV3-2,CASSPTANTEAFF
TRBV6-6,CASRPGTGGVYGYTF
TRBV27,CASSLWGAGANVLTF
TRBV5-1,CASSSGRSVAEAFF
TRBV4-3,CASSQERGAFTDTQYF
TRBV7-2,CASSLSGGPYNEQFF
TRBV9,CASSVGPWTSSTDTQYF
TRBV7-8,CASSLYGRPAEAFF
TRBV7-2,CASSFQPGLGKETQYF
TRBV7-2,CASRPAGNSPLHF
TRBV27,CASSLAGHLGGQPQHF
TRBV6-5,CASSYRTGNYGYTF
TRBV5-1,CASSPTGVYGYTF
TRBV10-2,CASSEGGEQFF
TRBV15,CATSIAGGPDGELFF
TRBV27,CASSLIGAGANVLTF
TRBV7-2,CASSDSHTEAFF
TRBV5-1,CASSLEGTQGLNEQFF
TRBV7-2,CASASAGVEAFF
TRBV14,CASSQERKQYF